What follows are 7 T cell receptor beta chains derived from one specimen sequenced in a study of blood T cell repertoires in COVID-19. This table comes from immunoSEQ multiplex PCR, and its TCRdb copy is limited to in-frame clones, with some not included. The data contain tens of thousands of clones, about 86% of them singletons. Sequencing was carried out using peripheral blood. The receptors stem from a man aged 45-65 years with active COVID-19.

V gene TRBV9 combines with J gene TRBJ1-5, with D unclear. This CDR3 comprises 15 residues. The V gene's germline CDR1 is SGDLS and CDR2 YYNGEE. V was clipped by 3 bases and J by 4 bases, with 14 bases between them. The CDR3 DNA reads as TGTGCCAGCAGCGGGCAGGCATCCCCAAATCAGCCCCAGCATTTT. This translates into CASSGQASPNQPQHF.

The chain joins TRBV2 to TRBJ2-7, with TRBD2 matching 9 bases. V dropped 10 bases and J dropped 6; count of bases not matched to a gene: 10. This CDR3 spans 13 amino acids. Germline values: CDR1 SNHLY, CDR2 FYNNEI. This chain's CDR3 is CATAGTSKIEQYF. In DNA form, the CDR3 reads TGTGCCACAGCCGGGACTAGCAAAATCGAGCAGTACTTC.

The count of this clone is one. The chain combines TRBV7-3 with TRBJ2-2; perhaps TRBD1 as D (5 bases). Trimming shortened V by 5 bases and J by 7 bases, and 14 bases separated the two germline ends. The CDR3 consists of 14 residues. Germline V gene lookup returns CDR1 SGHTA and CDR2 FQGTGA. The CDR3 sequence: CASSLRVDGGELFF. The CDR3 nucleotides are TGTGCCAGCAGCCTCAGGGTGGACGGCGGGGAGCTGTTTTTT.

The gene calls are TRBV18 and TRBJ1-1; D not certain. The V end lost 3 bases, the J end lost 1 base, and 12 bases lay between the germline ends. CDR1 is KGHSH and CDR2 is LQKENI in the germline V gene. The CDR3 contains 15 residues. CDR3 protein: CASSPRQLKNTEAFF. The CDR3 DNA reads TGTGCCAGCTCACCGAGACAATTAAAGAACACTGAAGCTTTCTTT.

This clone showed up just once. The CDR3 sequence: CASSRDRGGGSYEQYF. Here the CDR3 DNA reads TGTGCCAGCAGTAGAGACAGGGGGGGTGGCTCCTACGAGCAGTACTTC. The chain recombines TRBV27 with TRBJ2-7; 9 nucleotides align to TRBD1. Per germline, CDR1 MNHEY and CDR2 SMNVEV (reference sequence). With 5 bases clipped from V and 0 bases from J, the junction kept 8 bases outside the gene matches. CDR3 length: 16 residues.

The J gene is TRBJ2-1, the V gene TRBV7-3; maybe TRBD2 (6 bases). With 4 bases removed from V and 6 bases from J, the gap between germline ends came to 16 bases. Germline CDR1 and CDR2: SGHTA and FQGTGA. This CDR3 spans 15 amino acids. The CDR3 DNA reads as TGTGCCAGCAGCTCCCGGACCGGGGGTAGCAATGAGCAGTTCTTC. It translates to CASSSRTGGSNEQFF.

This clone appeared a single time. The CDR3 loop reads CSVEPAGGPTDTQYF. Here the CDR3 DNA reads TGCAGCGTTGAACCAGCGGGAGGTCCCACAGATACGCAGTATTTT. The chain joins TRBV29-1 to TRBJ2-3, with TRBD2 matching 9 bases. Germline values: CDR1 SQVTM, CDR2 ANQGSEA. The CDR3 covers 15 residues. V was pared by 2 bases and J by 2 bases, with 5 bases of the junction left unmatched.